The clone carrying this T cell receptor (beta chain) was seen a handful of times. The sample is drawn from a study of early T cells in non-severe SARS-CoV-2 infection. This CDR3 comprises 14 residues. V was trimmed by 6 bases and J by 4 bases, leaving 15 bases between them. TCRdb re-called the 5' RACE reads through MiXCR, storing one row per CDR3 protein. The data show 100,000 or so distinct CDR3 sequences, over 15% seen once. The chain links TRBV12-3 or TRBV12-4 to TRBJ1-1; the D gene is possibly TRBD1 (6 bases). Sequenced material: whole blood, taken at baseline. The sequence was collected from an adult who was a healthcare worker with PCR-confirmed SARS-CoV-2 infection or an uninfected control (not recorded which). CDR3 nucleotide sequence: TGTGCCAGCAGGGAACAGGGTCTGGGCACTGAAGCTTTCTTT. As protein: CASREQGLGTEAFF.